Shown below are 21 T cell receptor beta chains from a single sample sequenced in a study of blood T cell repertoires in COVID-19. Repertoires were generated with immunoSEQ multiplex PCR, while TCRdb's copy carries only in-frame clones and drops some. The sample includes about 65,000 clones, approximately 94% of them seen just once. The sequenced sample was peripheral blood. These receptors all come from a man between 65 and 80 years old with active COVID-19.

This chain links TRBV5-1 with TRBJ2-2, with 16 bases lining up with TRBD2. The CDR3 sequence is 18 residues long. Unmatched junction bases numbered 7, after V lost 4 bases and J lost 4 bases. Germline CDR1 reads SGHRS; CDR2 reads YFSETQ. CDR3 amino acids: CASSLGTSGGASTGELFF. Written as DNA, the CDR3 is TGCGCCAGCAGCCTCGGGACTAGCGGGGGGGCGAGCACCGGGGAGCTGTTTTTT.

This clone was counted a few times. The CDR3 reads CASSSSGGHNEQFF. The CDR3 nucleotides read TGTGCCAGCAGCTCTAGCGGGGGCCACAATGAGCAGTTCTTC. The chain has TRBV5-4 and TRBJ2-1, with TRBD2 matching 10 bases. Trimming cost V 3 bases and J 5 bases; bases outside gene matches: 2. This CDR3 comprises 14 residues. Germline CDR1 SGHNT, CDR2 YYREEE (reference sequence).

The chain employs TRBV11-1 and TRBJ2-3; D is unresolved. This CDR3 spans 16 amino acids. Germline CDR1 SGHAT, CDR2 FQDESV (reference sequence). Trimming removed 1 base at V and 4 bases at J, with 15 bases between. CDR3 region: CASSLGSTNPADTQYF. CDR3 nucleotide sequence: TGTGCCAGCAGCTTAGGTAGTACTAACCCGGCAGATACGCAGTATTTT.

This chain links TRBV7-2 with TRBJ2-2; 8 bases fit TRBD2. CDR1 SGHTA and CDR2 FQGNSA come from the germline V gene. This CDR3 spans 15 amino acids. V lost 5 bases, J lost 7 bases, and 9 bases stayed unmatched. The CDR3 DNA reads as TGTGCCAGCAGCCAACAGGGACTAGTAGACGGGGAGCTGTTTTTT. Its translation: CASSQQGLVDGELFF.

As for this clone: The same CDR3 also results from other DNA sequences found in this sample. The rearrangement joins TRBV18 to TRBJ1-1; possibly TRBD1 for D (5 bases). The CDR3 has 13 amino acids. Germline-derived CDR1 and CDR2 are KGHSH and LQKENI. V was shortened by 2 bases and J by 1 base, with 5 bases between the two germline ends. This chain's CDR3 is CASSPTGNTEAFF. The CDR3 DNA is TGTGCCAGCTCACCAACAGGGAACACTGAAGCTTTCTTT.

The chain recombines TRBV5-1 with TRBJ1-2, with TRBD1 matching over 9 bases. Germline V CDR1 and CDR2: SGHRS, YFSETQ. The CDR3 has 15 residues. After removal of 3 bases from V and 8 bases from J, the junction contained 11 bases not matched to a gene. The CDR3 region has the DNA TGCGCCAGCAGCTACACAGGGGGCGTTGATGAAGGCTACACCTTC. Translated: CASSYTGGVDEGYTF.

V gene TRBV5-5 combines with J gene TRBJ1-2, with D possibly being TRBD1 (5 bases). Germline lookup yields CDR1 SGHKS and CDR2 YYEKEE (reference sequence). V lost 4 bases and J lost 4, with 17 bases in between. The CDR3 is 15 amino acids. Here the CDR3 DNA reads TGTGCCAGCAGCAATCCACAGGCAAGGGGCTATGGCTACACCTTC. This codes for CASSNPQARGYGYTF.

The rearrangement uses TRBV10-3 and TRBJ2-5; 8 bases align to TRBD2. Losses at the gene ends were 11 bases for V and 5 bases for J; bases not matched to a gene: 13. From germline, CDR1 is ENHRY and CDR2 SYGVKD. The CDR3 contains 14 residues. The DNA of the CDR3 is TGTGCCTCAAACGGGGGGGCCAGAGGGGAGACCCAGTACTTC. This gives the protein CASNGGARGETQYF.

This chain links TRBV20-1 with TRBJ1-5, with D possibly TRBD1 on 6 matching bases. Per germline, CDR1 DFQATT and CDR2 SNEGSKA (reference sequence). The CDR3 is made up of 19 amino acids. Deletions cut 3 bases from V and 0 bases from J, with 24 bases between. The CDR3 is CSASDGRDILPNSNQPQHF. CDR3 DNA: TGCAGTGCTAGTGATGGCCGGGACATCCTTCCAAATAGCAATCAGCCCCAGCATTTT.

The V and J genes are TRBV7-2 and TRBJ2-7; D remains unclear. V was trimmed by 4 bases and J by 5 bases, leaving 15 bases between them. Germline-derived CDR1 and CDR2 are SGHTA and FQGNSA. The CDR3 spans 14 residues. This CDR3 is CASSSGAQSDEQYF. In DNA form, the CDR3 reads TGTGCCAGCAGCTCTGGAGCCCAAAGTGACGAGCAGTACTTC.

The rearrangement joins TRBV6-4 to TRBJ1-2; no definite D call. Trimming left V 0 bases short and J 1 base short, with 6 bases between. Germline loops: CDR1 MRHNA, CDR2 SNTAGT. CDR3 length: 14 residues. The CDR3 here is CASSDSTVNYGYTF. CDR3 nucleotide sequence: TGTGCCAGCAGTGACTCCACAGTTAACTATGGCTACACCTTC.

The CDR3 bases are TGTGCCAGCAGCCGACCCGGGACAGGGGTTGAAGCTTTCTTT. Amino acids: CASSRPGTGVEAFF. The rearrangement joins TRBV16 to TRBJ1-1, with 10 positions matching TRBD1. CDR1 and CDR2 (germline): KGHSY, FQNENV. The CDR3 totals 14 residues. J was trimmed by 7 bases and V by 4 bases; bases with no gene match: 6.

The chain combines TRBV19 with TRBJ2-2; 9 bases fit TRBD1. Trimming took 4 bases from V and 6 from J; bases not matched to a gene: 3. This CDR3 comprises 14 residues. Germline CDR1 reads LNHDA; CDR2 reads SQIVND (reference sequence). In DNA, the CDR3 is TGTGCCAGTAGTAAAACAGGGGGCCCCGGGGAGCTGTTTTTT. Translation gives CASSKTGGPGELFF.

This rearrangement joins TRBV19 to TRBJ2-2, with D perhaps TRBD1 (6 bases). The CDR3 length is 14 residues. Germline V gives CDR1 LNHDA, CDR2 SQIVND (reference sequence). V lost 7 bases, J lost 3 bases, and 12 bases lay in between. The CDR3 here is CASTGRGDTGELFF. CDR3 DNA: TGTGCCAGTACCGGCAGGGGCGACACCGGGGAGCTGTTTTTT. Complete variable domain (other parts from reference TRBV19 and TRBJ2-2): DGGITQSPKYLFRKEGQNVTLSCEQNLNHDAMYWYRQDPGQGLRLIYYSQIVNDFQKGDIAEGYSVSREKKESFPLTVTSAQKNPTAFYLCASTGRGDTGELFFGEGSRLTVL.

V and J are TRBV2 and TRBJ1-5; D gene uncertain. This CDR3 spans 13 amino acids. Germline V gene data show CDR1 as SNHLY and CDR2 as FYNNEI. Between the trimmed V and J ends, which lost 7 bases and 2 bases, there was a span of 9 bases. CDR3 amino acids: CASKEDGNQPQHF. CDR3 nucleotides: TGTGCCAGCAAGGAGGATGGCAATCAGCCCCAGCATTTT. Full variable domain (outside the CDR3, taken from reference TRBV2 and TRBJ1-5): EPEVTQTPSHQVTQMGQEVILRCVPISNHLYFYWYRQILGQKVEFLVSFYNNEISEKSEIFDDQFSVERPDGSNFTLKIRSTKLEDSAMYFCASKEDGNQPQHFGDGTRLSIL.

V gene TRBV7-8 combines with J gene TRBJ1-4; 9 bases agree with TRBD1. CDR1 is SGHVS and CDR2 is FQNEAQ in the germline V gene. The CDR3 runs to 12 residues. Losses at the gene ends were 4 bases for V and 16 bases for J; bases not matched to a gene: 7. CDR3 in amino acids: CASSYVQGAPFF. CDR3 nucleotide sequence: TGTGCCAGCAGCTATGTACAGGGGGCACCGTTTTTT.

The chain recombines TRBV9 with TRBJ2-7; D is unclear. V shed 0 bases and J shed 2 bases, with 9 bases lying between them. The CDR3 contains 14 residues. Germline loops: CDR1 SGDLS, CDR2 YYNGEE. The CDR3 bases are TGTGCCAGCAGCGTAGGGGCCGCCCCCTACGAGCAGTACGTC. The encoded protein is CASSVGAAPYEQYV.

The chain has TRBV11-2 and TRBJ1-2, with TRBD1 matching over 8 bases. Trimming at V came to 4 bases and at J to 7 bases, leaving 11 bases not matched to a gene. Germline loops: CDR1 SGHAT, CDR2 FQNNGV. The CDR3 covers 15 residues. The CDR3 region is CASSSTGALWGGYTF. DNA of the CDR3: TGTGCCAGCAGCTCGACAGGGGCTCTCTGGGGTGGCTACACCTTC.

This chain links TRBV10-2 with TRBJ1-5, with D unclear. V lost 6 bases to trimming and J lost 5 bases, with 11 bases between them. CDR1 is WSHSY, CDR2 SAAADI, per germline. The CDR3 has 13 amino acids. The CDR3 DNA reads TGCGCCAGCAGAGTCGGGAGCTATCAGCCCCAGCATTTT. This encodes CASRVGSYQPQHF.

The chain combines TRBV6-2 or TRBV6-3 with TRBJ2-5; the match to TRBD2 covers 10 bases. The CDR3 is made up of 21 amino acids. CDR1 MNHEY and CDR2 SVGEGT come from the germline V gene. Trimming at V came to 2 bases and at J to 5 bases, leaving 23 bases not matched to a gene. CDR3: CASSYLQERGGRPGFMETQYF. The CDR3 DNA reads TGTGCCAGCAGTTACCTCCAGGAGCGGGGGGGCCGGCCGGGGTTCATGGAGACCCAGTACTTC.

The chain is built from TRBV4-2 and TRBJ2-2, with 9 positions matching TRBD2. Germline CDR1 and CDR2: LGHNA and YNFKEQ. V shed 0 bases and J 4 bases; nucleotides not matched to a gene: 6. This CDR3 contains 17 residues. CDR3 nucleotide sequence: TGTGCCAGCAGCCAAGAGGGGACTAGCCTCGGCACCGGGGAGCTGTTTTTT. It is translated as CASSQEGTSLGTGELFF.